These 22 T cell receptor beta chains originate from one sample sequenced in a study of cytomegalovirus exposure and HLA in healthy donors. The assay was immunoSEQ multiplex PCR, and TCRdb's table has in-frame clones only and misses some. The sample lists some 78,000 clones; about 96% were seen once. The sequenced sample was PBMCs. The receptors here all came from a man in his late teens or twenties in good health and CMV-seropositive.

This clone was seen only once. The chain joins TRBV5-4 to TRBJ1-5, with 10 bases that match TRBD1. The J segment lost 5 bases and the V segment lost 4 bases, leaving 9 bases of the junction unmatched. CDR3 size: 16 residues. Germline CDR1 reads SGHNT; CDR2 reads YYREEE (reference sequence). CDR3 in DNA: TGTGCCAGCAGCGACGCGACAGGGGGCCGGGATCAGCCCCAGCATTTT. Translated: CASSDATGGRDQPQHF. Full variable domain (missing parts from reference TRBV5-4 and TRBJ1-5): ETGVTQSPTHLIKTRGQQVTLRCSSQSGHNTVSWYQQALGQGPQFIFQYYREEENGRGNFPPRFSGLQFPNYSSELNVNALELDDSALYLCASSDATGGRDQPQHFGDGTRLSIL.

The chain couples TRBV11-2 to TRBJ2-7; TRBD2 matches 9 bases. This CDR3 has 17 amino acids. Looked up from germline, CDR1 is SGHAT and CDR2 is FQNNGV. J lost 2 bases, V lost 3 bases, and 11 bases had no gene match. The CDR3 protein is CASSFYGLATPTYEQYF. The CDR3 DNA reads TGTGCCAGCAGCTTCTACGGACTAGCGACCCCAACCTACGAGCAGTACTTC.

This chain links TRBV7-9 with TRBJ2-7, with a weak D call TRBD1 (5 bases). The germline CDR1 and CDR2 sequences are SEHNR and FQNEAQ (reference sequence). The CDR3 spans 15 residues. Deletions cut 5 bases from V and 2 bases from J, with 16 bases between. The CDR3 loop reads CASSLGPGLAYEQYF. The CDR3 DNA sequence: TGTGCCAGCAGCCTAGGCCCAGGGTTGGCCTACGAGCAGTACTTC. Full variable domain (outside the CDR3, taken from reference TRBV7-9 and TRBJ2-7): DTGVSQNPRHKITKRGQNVTFRCDPISEHNRLYWYRQTLGQGPEFLTYFQNEAQLEKSRLLSDRFSAERPKGSFSTLEIQRTEQGDSAMYLCASSLGPGLAYEQYFGPGTRLTVT.

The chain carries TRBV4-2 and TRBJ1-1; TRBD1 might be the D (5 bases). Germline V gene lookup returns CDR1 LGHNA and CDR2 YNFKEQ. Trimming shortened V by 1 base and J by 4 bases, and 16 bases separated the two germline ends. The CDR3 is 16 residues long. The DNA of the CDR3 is TGTGCCAGCAGCCAAGGGGGGTCGGGGGATCGCACTGAAGCTTTCTTT. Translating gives CASSQGGSGDRTEAFF.

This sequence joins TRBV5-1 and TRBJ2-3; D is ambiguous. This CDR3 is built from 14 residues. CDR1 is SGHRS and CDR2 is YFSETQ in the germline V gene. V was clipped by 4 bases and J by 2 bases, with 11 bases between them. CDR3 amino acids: CASSPGLSTDTQYF. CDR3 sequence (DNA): TGCGCCAGCAGCCCCGGGTTGTCCACAGATACGCAGTATTTT.

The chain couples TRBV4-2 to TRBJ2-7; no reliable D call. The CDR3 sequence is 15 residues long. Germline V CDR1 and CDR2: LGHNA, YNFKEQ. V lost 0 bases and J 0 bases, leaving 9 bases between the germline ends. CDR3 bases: TGTGCCAGCAGCCAAGATCTCTTCAGCTCCTACGAGCAGTACTTC. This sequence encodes CASSQDLFSSYEQYF.

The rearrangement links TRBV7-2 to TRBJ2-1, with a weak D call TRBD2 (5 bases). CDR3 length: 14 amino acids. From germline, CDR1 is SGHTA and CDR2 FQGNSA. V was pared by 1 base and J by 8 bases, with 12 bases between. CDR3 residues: CASSLGAGRYEQFF. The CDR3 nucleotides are TGTGCCAGCAGCTTAGGGGCGGGCCGTTATGAGCAGTTCTTC.

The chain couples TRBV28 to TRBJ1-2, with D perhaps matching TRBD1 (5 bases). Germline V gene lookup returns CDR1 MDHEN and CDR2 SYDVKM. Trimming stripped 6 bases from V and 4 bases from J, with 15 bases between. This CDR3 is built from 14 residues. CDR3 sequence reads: CASSQGAGLYGYTF. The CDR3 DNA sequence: TGTGCCAGCAGCCAAGGGGCAGGGCTCTATGGCTACACCTTC.

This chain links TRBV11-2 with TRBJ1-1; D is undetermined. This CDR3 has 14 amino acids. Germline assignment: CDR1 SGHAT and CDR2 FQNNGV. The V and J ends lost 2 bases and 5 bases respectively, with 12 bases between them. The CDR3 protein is CASSLTGRGTEAFF. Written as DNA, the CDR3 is TGTGCCAGCAGCTTAACGGGGAGAGGAACTGAAGCTTTCTTT.

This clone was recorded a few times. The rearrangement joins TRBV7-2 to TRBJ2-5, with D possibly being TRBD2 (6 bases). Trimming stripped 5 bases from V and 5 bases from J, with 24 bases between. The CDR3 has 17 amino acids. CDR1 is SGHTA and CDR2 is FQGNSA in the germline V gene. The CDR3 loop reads CASSTIFGARESETQYF. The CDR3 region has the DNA TGTGCCAGCAGCACAATCTTTGGGGCTCGGGAGTCGGAGACCCAGTACTTC.

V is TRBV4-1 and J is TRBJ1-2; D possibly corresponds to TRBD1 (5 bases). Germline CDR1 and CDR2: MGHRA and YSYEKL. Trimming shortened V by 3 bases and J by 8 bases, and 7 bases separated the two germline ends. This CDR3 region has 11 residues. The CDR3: CASSQGRGYTF. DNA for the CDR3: TGCGCCAGCAGCCAGGGGCGAGGCTACACCTTC.

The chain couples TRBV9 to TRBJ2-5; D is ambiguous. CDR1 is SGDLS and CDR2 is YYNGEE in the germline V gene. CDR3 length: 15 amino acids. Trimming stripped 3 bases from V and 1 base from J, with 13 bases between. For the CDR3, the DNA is TGTGCCAGCAGCGCCAGGCCCGCGATCCAAGAGACCCAGTACTTC. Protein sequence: CASSARPAIQETQYF.

The CDR3 nucleotides read TGTGCCAGCAGTAACACCGGGACAGGGGTCTACGAGCAGTACTTC. Protein: CASSNTGTGVYEQYF. The chain has TRBV6-5 and TRBJ2-7; 10 positions agree with TRBD1. Trimming removed 5 bases from V and 3 bases from J; junction bases left unmatched: 7. The V gene's germline CDR1 is MNHEY and CDR2 SVGAGI. This CDR3 comprises 15 residues.

The CDR3 region is CASSSQYEQYF. DNA for the CDR3: TGTGCCAGCAGCTCCCAATACGAGCAGTACTTC. The chain employs TRBV7-2 and TRBJ2-7; unclear D gene. V was shortened by 4 bases and J by 4 bases, with 5 bases between the two germline ends. This CDR3 contains 11 residues. The germline V gene encodes CDR1 SGHTA and CDR2 FQGNSA. Full variable domain (rest looked up from reference TRBV7-2 and TRBJ2-7): GAGVSQSPSNKVTEKGKDVELRCDPISGHTALYWYRQSLGQGLEFLIYFQGNSAPDKSGLPSDRFSAERTGGSVSTLTIQRTQQEDSAVYLCASSSQYEQYFGPGTRLTVT.

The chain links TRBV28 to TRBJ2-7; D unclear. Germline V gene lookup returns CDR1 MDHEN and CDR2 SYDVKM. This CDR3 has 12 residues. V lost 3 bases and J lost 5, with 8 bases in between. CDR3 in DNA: TGTGCCAGCAGTTTTCGGGTCCACGAGCAGTACTTC. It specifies CASSFRVHEQYF.

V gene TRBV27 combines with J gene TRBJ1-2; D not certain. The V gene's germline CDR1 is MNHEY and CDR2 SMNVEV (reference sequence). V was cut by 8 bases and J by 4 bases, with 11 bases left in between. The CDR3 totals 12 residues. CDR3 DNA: TGTGCCAGCGGGCCGCCCGGCTATGGCTACACCTTC. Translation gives CASGPPGYGYTF.

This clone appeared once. Here the CDR3 reads CASSLDRYEQYF. The CDR3 DNA is TGTGCCAGCAGTCTGGACAGGTACGAGCAGTACTTC. This chain links TRBV28 with TRBJ2-7; TRBD1 agrees at 7 bases. The V gene's germline CDR1 is MDHEN and CDR2 SYDVKM. V lost 5 bases, J lost 4 bases, and 2 bases stayed unmatched. The CDR3 contains 12 residues.

The CDR3 region is CASSLGRGGPNTGELFF. DNA of the CDR3: TGTGCCAGCAGCTTGGGGCGGGGCGGCCCGAACACCGGGGAGCTGTTTTTT. The rearrangement uses TRBV5-5 and TRBJ2-2; TRBD2 might be the D (6 bases). The CDR3 has 17 residues. Germline CDR1 SGHKS, CDR2 YYEKEE (reference sequence). Trimming removed 0 bases from V and 0 bases from J, with 12 bases in between.

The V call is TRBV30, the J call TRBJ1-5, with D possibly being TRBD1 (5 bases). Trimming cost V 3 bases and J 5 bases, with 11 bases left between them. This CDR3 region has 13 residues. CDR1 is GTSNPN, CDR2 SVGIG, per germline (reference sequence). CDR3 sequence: CAWSPDIHQPQHF. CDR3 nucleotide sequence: TGTGCCTGGAGCCCGGACATACATCAGCCCCAGCATTTT. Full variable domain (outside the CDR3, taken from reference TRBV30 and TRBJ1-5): SQTIHQWPATLVQPVGSPLSLECTVEGTSNPNLYWYRQAAGRGLQLLFYSVGIGQISSEVPQNLSASRPQDRQFILSSKKLLLSDSGFYLCAWSPDIHQPQHFGDGTRLSIL.

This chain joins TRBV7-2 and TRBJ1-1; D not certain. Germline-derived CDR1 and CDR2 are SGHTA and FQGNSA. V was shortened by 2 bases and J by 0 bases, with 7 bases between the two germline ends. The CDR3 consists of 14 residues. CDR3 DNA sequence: TGTGCCAGCAGCTTATTTAGAATGAACACTGAAGCTTTCTTT. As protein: CASSLFRMNTEAFF.

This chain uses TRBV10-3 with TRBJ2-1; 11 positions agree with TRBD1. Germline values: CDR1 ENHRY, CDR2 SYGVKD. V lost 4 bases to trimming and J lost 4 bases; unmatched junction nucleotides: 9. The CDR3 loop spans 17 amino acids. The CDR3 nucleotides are TGTGCCATCAGTGGGAACCGGGACAGGGGGACTTACAATGAGCAGTTCTTC. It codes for CAISGNRDRGTYNEQFF.

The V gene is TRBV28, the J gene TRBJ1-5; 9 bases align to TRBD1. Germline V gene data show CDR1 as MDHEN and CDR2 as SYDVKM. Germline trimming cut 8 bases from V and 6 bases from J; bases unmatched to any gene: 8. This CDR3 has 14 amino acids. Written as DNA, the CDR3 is TGTGCCAGCCACAGGGGGCGCCCCGGTCAGCCCCAGCATTTT. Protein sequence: CASHRGRPGQPQHF.